The 4 T cell receptor beta chains reported below all come from one sample, sequenced in a study of T-cell memory formation after mild COVID-19. Each CDR3 protein gets one entry after TCRdb re-called the 5' RACE reads with MiXCR. The data hold about 430,000 distinct CDR3 sequences, with 15% to 20% observed a single time. Sample: PBMCs or a T cell subset sorted from them (not recorded which). These receptors were taken from a man younger than 35 who had mild COVID-19 (a few samples of this study predate the infection). Cell type and time point are not known.

CDR3 coding DNA: TGTGCCAGCAGTGGACAGGGGCAAGTCGGGCAGCCCCAGCATTTT. It yields the protein CASSGQGQVGQPQHF. The chain links TRBV2 to TRBJ1-5, with 8 bases lining up with TRBD1. CDR3 size: 15 residues. V gave up 4 bases and J gave up 7 bases; unmatched junction bases: 9. Germline CDR1 SNHLY, CDR2 FYNNEI. Full variable domain (outside the CDR3, taken from reference TRBV2 and TRBJ1-5): EPEVTQTPSHQVTQMGQEVILRCVPISNHLYFYWYRQILGQKVEFLVSFYNNEISEKSEIFDDQFSVERPDGSNFTLKIRSTKLEDSAMYFCASSGQGQVGQPQHFGDGTRLSIL.

This clonotype was counted many times. The genes are TRBV27 and TRBJ2-5, with 14 positions matching TRBD2. V dropped 7 bases and J dropped 2; count of bases not matched to a gene: 9. This CDR3 is built from 17 residues. Germline CDR1 is MNHEY and CDR2 is SMNVEV (reference sequence). The CDR3 is CASKTGLAGGPQETQYF. The CDR3 DNA reads as TGTGCCAGCAAGACCGGACTAGCGGGGGGCCCTCAAGAGACCCAGTACTTC.

The chain joins TRBV7-2 to TRBJ1-1, with D hard to call. Germline assignment: CDR1 SGHTA and CDR2 FQGNSA. The CDR3 sequence is 13 residues long. Trimming took off 3 bases at V and 5 bases at J, with 10 bases between the two ends. CDR3 sequence reads: CASSFAFLTEAFF. The CDR3 bases are TGTGCCAGCAGCTTTGCGTTTTTGACTGAAGCTTTCTTT.

This clonotype was counted a few times. The chain carries TRBV5-1 and TRBJ2-7, with 9 nucleotides matching TRBD1. Germline V gives CDR1 SGHRS, CDR2 YFSETQ. The trim removed 5 bases at V and 6 bases at J, leaving 6 bases unmatched. The CDR3 loop spans 13 amino acids. The CDR3 DNA follows: TGCGCCAGCAGTTCCGGGACAGGGACCGAGCAGTACTTC. Protein product: CASSSGTGTEQYF. The entire variable domain, with the rest obtained from reference TRBV5-1 and TRBJ2-7, is as follows: KAGVTQTPRYLIKTRGQQVTLSCSPISGHRSVSWYQQTPGQGLQFLFEYFSETQRNKGNFPGRFSGRQFSNSRSEMNVSTLELGDSALYLCASSSGTGTEQYFGPGTRLTVT.